The text below deals with one TCR beta chain. What it binds is not known. This sample is drawn from a study of T cell responses to AZD1222 COVID-19 vaccine. Overall study context: Researchers grouped second doses given at about 4 or about 12 weeks into one pool. Study results and limitations: Repertoires were obtained only post-peak T cell response.

The protocol was immunoSEQ multiplex PCR, while the TCRdb copy is restricted to in-frame clones and leaves out a portion. Of tens of thousands of clones in the sample, 85% to 90% were seen once. The V gene lost 4 bases and the J gene lost 4 bases, with 8 bases spanning the gap. The CDR3 runs 13 residues. Germline CDR1 reads KGHSH; CDR2 reads LQKENI. This clonotype was obtained from an adult in good health. The chain carries TRBV18 and TRBJ2-1; D is unresolved. The sequencing here drew on peripheral blood, taken on day 0 of AZD1222 vaccination. CDR3 DNA: TGTGCCAGCTCACGGTTAGATTACAATGAGCAGTTCTTC. It translates to CASSRLDYNEQFF.